This TCR beta chain was identified during a study of OX40 agonist ivuxolimab in advanced cancers. Turning to the study itself: Patients were under 90% male with ages about 23 to 90, mean about 60. Enrollees could have had prior anti-PD-1, anti-PD-L1 or anti-CTLA-4 therapy, which about 40% had received. Three individuals attained partial responses, comprising one hepatocellular carcinoma case and two cutaneous melanoma cases.

Sequenced by immunoSEQ multiplex PCR; TCRdb stores in-frame clones only, minus some. The table includes tens of thousands of clones, 70% to 90% detected once. This CDR3 comprises 15 residues. Germline assignment: CDR1 SGHRS and CDR2 YFSETQ. V shed 3 bases and J shed 3 bases, with 15 bases lying between them. The chain couples TRBV5-1 to TRBJ2-5, with D possibly being TRBD1 or TRBD2 (6 bases each). The TCR comes from an adult with an advanced solid tumor such as melanoma, head and neck, liver or kidney cancer. The starting material was CD4+ or CD8+ T cells sorted from blood, obtained in a trial of the OX40 agonist ivuxolimab. The CDR3 reads CASSWRGAREETQYF. CDR3 sequence (DNA): TGCGCCAGCAGCTGGAGGGGGGCGAGGGAAGAGACCCAGTACTTC.